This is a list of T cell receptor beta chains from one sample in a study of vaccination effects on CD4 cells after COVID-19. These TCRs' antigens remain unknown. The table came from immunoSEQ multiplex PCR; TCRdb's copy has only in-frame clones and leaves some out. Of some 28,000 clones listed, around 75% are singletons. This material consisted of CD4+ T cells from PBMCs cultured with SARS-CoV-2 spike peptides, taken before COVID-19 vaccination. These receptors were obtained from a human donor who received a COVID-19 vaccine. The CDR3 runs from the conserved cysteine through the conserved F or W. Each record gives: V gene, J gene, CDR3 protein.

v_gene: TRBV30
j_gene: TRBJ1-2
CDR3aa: CAWRPGFQGGYTF

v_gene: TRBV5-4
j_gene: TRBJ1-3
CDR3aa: CASSLDRSSGNTIYF

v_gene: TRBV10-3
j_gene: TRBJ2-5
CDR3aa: CATAGGPQTETQYF

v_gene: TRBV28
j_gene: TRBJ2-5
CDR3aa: CASSFRFGAVVTQYF

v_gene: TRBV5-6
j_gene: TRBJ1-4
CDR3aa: CASSFPDRGSEKLFF

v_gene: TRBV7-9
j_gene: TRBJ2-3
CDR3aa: CASGLATDTQYF

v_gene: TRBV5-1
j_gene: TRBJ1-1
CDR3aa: CASRQTTGWGTEAFF

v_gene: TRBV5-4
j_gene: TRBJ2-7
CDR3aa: CASSLRGRAYEQYF

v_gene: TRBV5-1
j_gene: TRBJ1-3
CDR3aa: CASSSVTGTGNTIYF

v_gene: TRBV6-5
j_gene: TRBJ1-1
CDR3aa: CASISAGGATEAFF

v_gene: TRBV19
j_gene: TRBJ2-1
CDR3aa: CASSIEGVDSYNEQFF

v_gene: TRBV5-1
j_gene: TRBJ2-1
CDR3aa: CASSPGLTANNEQFF

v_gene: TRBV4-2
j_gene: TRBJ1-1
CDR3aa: CASSQDAQPNTEAFF

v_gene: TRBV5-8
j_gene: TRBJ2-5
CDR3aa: CASSSGYTGGMWRTQYF

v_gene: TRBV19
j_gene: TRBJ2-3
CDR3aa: CASSTGRTDTQYF